These 32 T cell receptor beta chains were all obtained from the same sample, sequenced in a study of blood T cell repertoires in COVID-19. Only in-frame clones appear in the TCRdb table, and some are missing; sequencing was by immunoSEQ multiplex PCR. The sample consists of fewer than 300,000 clones, approximately 90% of them appearing once. Sample: PBMCs or T cells enriched from blood (not recorded which). The receptors here all came from a woman aged 35 to 49 with acute COVID-19.

Remarks on this clone: This CDR3 is also generated by other DNA sequences in the sample. The chain links TRBV7-9 to TRBJ1-4; D call uncertain. CDR3 size: 14 residues. Trimming pared 1 base from V and 5 bases from J, leaving 8 bases between. CDR1 SEHNR and CDR2 FQNEAQ come from the germline V gene (reference sequence). This CDR3 is CASSLVSGNEKLFF. For the CDR3, the DNA is TGTGCCAGCAGCTTAGTCAGCGGGAATGAAAAACTGTTTTTT.

The chain recombines TRBV27 with TRBJ2-1; TRBD2 matches 10 bases. There are 20 residues in the CDR3. The germline CDR1 and CDR2 sequences are MNHEY and SMNVEV (reference sequence). J gave up 7 bases and V 0 bases, and 18 bases lay outside the gene matches. The CDR3 loop is CASSLSSPTPPSGRLNEQFF. The CDR3 DNA reads TGTGCCAGCAGTTTATCTTCCCCGACCCCCCCTAGCGGGAGATTAAATGAGCAGTTCTTC.

This chain joins TRBV4-3 and TRBJ2-1; possible D gene TRBD2, 6 bases. The V end lost 0 bases, the J end lost 9 bases, and 12 bases lay between the germline ends. Germline V gene data show CDR1 as LGHNA and CDR2 as YSLEER. The CDR3 is 14 residues long. CDR3 in amino acids: CASSQDPSVGEQFF. The CDR3 DNA follows: TGCGCCAGCAGCCAAGATCCTAGCGTGGGTGAGCAGTTCTTC.

The V gene is TRBV6-2 or TRBV6-3, the J gene TRBJ1-1, with D maybe TRBD1 (6 bases). The CDR3 totals 14 residues. V was clipped by 2 bases and J by 11 bases, with 18 bases between them. The V gene's germline CDR1 is MNHEY and CDR2 SVGEGT. The CDR3 DNA sequence: TGTGCCAGCAGTTACACCTTTGACAGGCCGGGGGCTTTCTTT. Protein product: CASSYTFDRPGAFF.

The CDR3 nucleotides read TGCGCCAGCAGCGCAGGCTTCAGGACAGACAACACTGAAGCTTTCTTT. It yields the protein CASSAGFRTDNTEAFF. The chain couples TRBV5-1 to TRBJ1-1, with a tentative D call TRBD1 (6 bases). The CDR3 is made up of 16 amino acids. Germline lookup yields CDR1 SGHRS and CDR2 YFSETQ. V was cut by 4 bases and J by 2 bases, with 18 bases left in between.

This chain connects TRBV3-1 (or the pseudogene TRBV3-2) to TRBJ1-2, with D possibly being TRBD1 (6 bases). This CDR3 has 14 amino acids. Germline-derived CDR1 and CDR2 are LGHDT and YNNKEL (reference sequence). V was shortened by 2 bases and J by 0 bases, with 7 bases between the two germline ends. Here the CDR3 DNA reads TGTGCCAGCAGCCAATGGACAGCTAACTATGGCTACACCTTC. Translating gives CASSQWTANYGYTF.

The V gene is TRBV7-6, the J gene TRBJ1-6; a weak D match, TRBD1 (5 bases). The CDR3 spans 13 residues. Per the germline V gene, CDR1 is SGHVS and CDR2 is FNYEAQ. V shed 5 bases and J shed 10 bases, with 12 bases lying between them. The CDR3 region has the DNA TGTGCCAGCAGCCCCAGGGAAAGCTCACCCCTCCACTTT. It encodes CASSPRESSPLHF.

The chain uses TRBV9 and TRBJ2-1; 7 bases match TRBD2. V gave up 1 base and J gave up 2 bases; unmatched junction bases: 6. The CDR3 is 16 amino acids. Germline V gene lookup returns CDR1 SGDLS and CDR2 YYNGEE. CDR3: CASSVTGGLPYNEQFF. In DNA form, the CDR3 reads TGTGCCAGCAGCGTAACGGGAGGCCTCCCCTACAATGAGCAGTTCTTC.

V is TRBV5-6 and J is TRBJ1-5; the D is unclear. Per the germline V gene, CDR1 is SGHDT and CDR2 is YYEEEE. V was cut by 7 bases and J by 4 bases, with 15 bases left in between. The CDR3 is 14 amino acids. The CDR3 sequence is CASGKGRGNQPQHF. The CDR3 bases are TGTGCCAGCGGCAAGGGCCGAGGGAATCAGCCCCAGCATTTT.

Only a few counts were recorded for this clone. V gene TRBV5-4 combines with J gene TRBJ1-2; 7 bases map to TRBD1. This CDR3 comprises 14 residues. The V gene end was trimmed by 1 base and the J gene end by 8 bases; junction bases not matched to a gene: 8. The germline V gene encodes CDR1 SGHNT and CDR2 YYREEE (reference sequence). This CDR3 is CASSLKTGAGGYTF. CDR3 coding DNA: TGTGCCAGCAGCTTGAAAACAGGGGCGGGGGGCTACACCTTC.

The chain is built from TRBV18 and TRBJ1-4; 10 nucleotides agree with TRBD1. The CDR3 is 14 residues long. The ends lost 4 bases at V and 7 bases at J; junction bases unmatched: 3. Germline-derived CDR1 and CDR2 are KGHSH and LQKENI. The CDR3 DNA is TGTGCCAGCTCACAGGGACAGGGGACTGAAAAACTGTTTTTT. This sequence encodes CASSQGQGTEKLFF.

Points on this clone: Distinct nucleotide sequences in the sample also encode this CDR3. The chain uses TRBV11-3 and TRBJ2-5, with 8 bases matching TRBD2. J was trimmed by 4 bases and V by 4 bases; bases with no gene match: 5. CDR1 is SGHNT and CDR2 is YENEEA in the germline V gene. The CDR3 is 14 residues long. The CDR3 nucleotides are TGTGCCAGCAGCTCCGGGGGGGGAGGAGAGACCCAGTACTTC. It is translated as CASSSGGGGETQYF.

This clone was counted a single time. The rearrangement links TRBV27 to TRBJ2-7; D is possibly TRBD1 (5 bases). Trimming removed 9 bases at V and 1 base at J, with 13 bases between. The germline V gene encodes CDR1 MNHEY and CDR2 SMNVEV (reference sequence). There are 13 residues in the CDR3. The CDR3 is CASQGSTSYEQYF. The CDR3 region has the DNA TGTGCCAGTCAGGGTAGTACATCCTACGAGCAGTACTTC.

The chain has TRBV4-3 and TRBJ1-2; D may be TRBD1 (6 bases). Trimming removed 4 bases at V and 6 bases at J, with 18 bases between. CDR3 length: 15 residues. The germline V gene has CDR1 LGHNA and CDR2 YSLEER. For the CDR3, the DNA is TGCGCCAGCAGCCCTCAGGGGTCGAGGATGGATGGCTACACCTTC. This encodes CASSPQGSRMDGYTF.

The chain joins TRBV5-1 to TRBJ2-1; maybe TRBD1 (6 bases). The germline V gene encodes CDR1 SGHRS and CDR2 YFSETQ. V lost 4 bases, J lost 8 bases, and 13 bases lay in between. This CDR3 has 13 amino acids. The CDR3 loop reads CASSEQGVDEQFF. CDR3 sequence (DNA): TGCGCCAGCAGCGAACAGGGTGTCGATGAGCAGTTCTTC.

A few counts support this clone. J is TRBJ2-7 and V is TRBV18, with 7 positions matching TRBD1. This CDR3 comprises 14 residues. Losses at the gene ends were 4 bases for V and 9 bases for J; bases not matched to a gene: 12. Looked up from germline, CDR1 is KGHSH and CDR2 is LQKENI. CDR3 DNA: TGTGCCAGCTCACGGCCAGGGACAGACGATAGGCAGTACGTC. This codes for CASSRPGTDDRQYV.

CDR3 nucleotides: TGTGCCAGCAGCCGACCAGGGGTGCGCTACGAGCAGTACTTC. This sequence encodes CASSRPGVRYEQYF. The chain uses TRBV3-1 (or the pseudogene TRBV3-2) and TRBJ2-7; TRBD1 is a possible D gene (6 bases). Germline V gives CDR1 LGHDT, CDR2 YNNKEL (reference sequence). This CDR3 has 14 residues. Trimming took 4 bases from V and 3 from J, leaving 13 bases between them.

The CDR3 nucleotides are TGTGCCAGCAGTTATACAAATAAAGAGACCCAGTACTTC. Translation gives CASSYTNKETQYF. The chain combines TRBV6-2 or TRBV6-3 with TRBJ2-5; D remains ambiguous. The ends were cut back, 3 bases at V and 3 bases at J, with 8 bases in the middle. The germline V gene encodes CDR1 MNHEY and CDR2 SVGEGT. The CDR3 runs to 13 residues.

The chain is built from TRBV6-5 and TRBJ1-2, with 7 bases that match TRBD1. With 5 bases clipped from V and 8 bases from J, the junction kept 5 bases outside the gene matches. Looked up from germline, CDR1 is MNHEY and CDR2 is SVGAGI. This CDR3 is built from 12 residues. The CDR3 loop reads CASSQTGSGYTF. The CDR3 region has the DNA TGTGCCAGCAGTCAGACAGGGAGCGGCTACACCTTC.

The chain uses TRBV10-3 and TRBJ2-5; possible D gene TRBD2, 5 bases. Per the germline V gene, CDR1 is ENHRY and CDR2 is SYGVKD. The CDR3 is made up of 15 amino acids. The V gene lost 11 bases and the J gene lost 1 base, with 20 bases spanning the gap. CDR3 region: CASRTTLAGQETQYF. The CDR3 DNA reads as TGTGCCTCCCGGACCACCCTTGCGGGCCAAGAGACCCAGTACTTC.

The V gene is TRBV5-1, the J gene TRBJ2-2, with TRBD1 as a possible D gene (5 bases). Trimming shortened V by 2 bases and J by 0 bases, and 8 bases separated the two germline ends. CDR3 size: 15 residues. Germline assignment: CDR1 SGHRS and CDR2 YFSETQ. The CDR3 sequence is CASSLAGPNTGELFF. The CDR3 DNA sequence: TGCGCCAGCAGCTTAGCAGGGCCGAACACCGGGGAGCTGTTTTTT.

The chain employs TRBV28 and TRBJ2-7; D unclear. Germline CDR1 MDHEN, CDR2 SYDVKM. The CDR3 sequence is 14 residues long. Between the trimmed V and J ends, which lost 5 bases and 0 bases, there was a span of 11 bases. The CDR3 sequence is CASSPTGTSYEQYF. The CDR3, as DNA: TGTGCCAGCAGTCCGACGGGTACCTCCTACGAGCAGTACTTC.

CDR3 in DNA: TGTGCCAGCTCACCGACACAGGATCAGCCCCAGCATTTT. The encoded protein is CASSPTQDQPQHF. This rearrangement joins TRBV18 to TRBJ1-5; D might be TRBD1 (5 bases). There are 13 residues in the CDR3. The V and J ends lost 3 bases and 5 bases respectively, with 8 bases between them. Germline V gene lookup returns CDR1 KGHSH and CDR2 LQKENI.

This chain connects TRBV24-1 to TRBJ2-5, with D unclear. Trimming took off 7 bases at V and 4 bases at J, with 6 bases between the two ends. The CDR3 spans 11 residues. Germline CDR1 is KGHDR and CDR2 is SFDVKD. The CDR3 here is CATSRGETQYF. The CDR3 nucleotides read TGTGCCACCAGCAGAGGAGAGACCCAGTACTTC.

CDR3 DNA: TGTGCCTGTGGGGAGGCCTATGGCTACACCTTC. Protein: CACGEAYGYTF. The gene calls are TRBV30 and TRBJ1-2; D ambiguous. Trimming took 6 bases from V and 4 from J, leaving 9 bases between them. Germline V gene lookup returns CDR1 GTSNPN and CDR2 SVGIG (reference sequence). This CDR3 region has 11 residues.

Remarks on this clone: Distinct nucleotide sequences in the sample also encode this CDR3. This chain links TRBV6-5 with TRBJ2-7, with 9 bases that match TRBD1. V was clipped by 8 bases and J by 2 bases; unmatched bases: 4. The CDR3 runs 13 residues. The germline CDR1 and CDR2 sequences are MNHEY and SVGAGI. The chain's CDR3 is CASSRDRAYEQYF. CDR3 in DNA: TGTGCCAGCTCCCGGGACAGGGCCTACGAGCAGTACTTC.

This chain uses TRBV9 with TRBJ2-5, with a tentative D call TRBD1 (6 bases). V gave up 2 bases and J gave up 1 base, with 12 bases separating them. The germline V gene has CDR1 SGDLS and CDR2 YYNGEE. The CDR3 length is 15 residues. This chain's CDR3 is CASSVTGKFQETQYF. The CDR3 DNA reads as TGTGCCAGCAGCGTCACAGGGAAATTCCAAGAGACCCAGTACTTC.

The rearrangement joins TRBV28 to TRBJ1-2; no firm D call. Trimming pared 10 bases from V and 3 bases from J, leaving 18 bases between. The germline V gene has CDR1 MDHEN and CDR2 SYDVKM. There are 14 residues in the CDR3. In nucleotides, the CDR3 is TGTGCCACCAGGTGGGCCACGGTGGACTATGGCTACACCTTC. Its protein product is CATRWATVDYGYTF.

This CDR3 is CASSQGEIYNEQFF. The CDR3 DNA reads TGTGCCAGCAGCCAGGGGGAGATCTACAATGAGCAGTTCTTC. V and J are TRBV6-5 and TRBJ2-1; 7 bases are a match to TRBD1. The germline CDR1 and CDR2 sequences are MNHEY and SVGAGI. The trim removed 6 bases at V and 3 bases at J, leaving 5 bases unmatched. CDR3 size: 14 residues.

Turning to this clone: The sample has other DNA sequences that encode this CDR3 too. The genes are TRBV7-9 and TRBJ1-2; no reliable D call. Germline lookup yields CDR1 SEHNR and CDR2 FQNEAQ (reference sequence). Trimming pared 5 bases from V and 0 bases from J, leaving 7 bases between. The CDR3 is 13 amino acids. The CDR3, as DNA: TGTGCCAGCAGCCTCTACTCTAACTATGGCTACACCTTC. It encodes CASSLYSNYGYTF.

V and J are TRBV6-5 and TRBJ2-1, with 11 bases identical to TRBD2. Germline CDR1 MNHEY, CDR2 SVGAGI. Unmatched junction bases numbered 6, after V lost 3 bases and J lost 5 bases. CDR3 length: 16 residues. The DNA for the CDR3 is TGTGCCAGCAGTTATTCTAGCGGGAGGTTTAACAATGAGCAGTTCTTC. It yields the protein CASSYSSGRFNNEQFF.

The rearrangement joins TRBV6-5 to TRBJ1-4, with 9 bases identical to TRBD1. This CDR3 comprises 14 residues. Looked up from germline, CDR1 is MNHEY and CDR2 is SVGAGI. Unmatched junction bases numbered 12, after V lost 6 bases and J lost 13 bases. Written as DNA, the CDR3 is TGTGCCAGCAGACTCACCGGGACAGGGAGACGACTGTTTTTT. Translation gives CASRLTGTGRRLFF.